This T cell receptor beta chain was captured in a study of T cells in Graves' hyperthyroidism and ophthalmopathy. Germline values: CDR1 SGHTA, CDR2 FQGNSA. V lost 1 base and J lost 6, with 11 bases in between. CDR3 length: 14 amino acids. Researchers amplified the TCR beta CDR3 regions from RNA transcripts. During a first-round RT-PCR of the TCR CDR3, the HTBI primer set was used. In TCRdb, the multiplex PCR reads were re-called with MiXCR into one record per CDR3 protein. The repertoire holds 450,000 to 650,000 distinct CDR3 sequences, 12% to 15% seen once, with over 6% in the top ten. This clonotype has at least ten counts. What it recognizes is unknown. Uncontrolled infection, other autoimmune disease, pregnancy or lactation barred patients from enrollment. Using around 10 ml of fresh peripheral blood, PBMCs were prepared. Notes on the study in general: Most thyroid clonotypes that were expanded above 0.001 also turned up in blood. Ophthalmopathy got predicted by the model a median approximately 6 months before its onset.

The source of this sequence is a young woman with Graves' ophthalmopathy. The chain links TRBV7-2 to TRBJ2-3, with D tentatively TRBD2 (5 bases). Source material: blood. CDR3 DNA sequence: TGTGCCAGCAGCTTAGGCGGGTCGAGGGATACGCAGTATTTT. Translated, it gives CASSLGGSRDTQYF. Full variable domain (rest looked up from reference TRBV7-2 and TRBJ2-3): GAGVSQSPSNKVTEKGKDVELRCDPISGHTALYWYRQSLGQGLEFLIYFQGNSAPDKSGLPSDRFSAERTGGSVSTLTIQRTQQEDSAVYLCASSLGGSRDTQYFGPGTRLTVL.